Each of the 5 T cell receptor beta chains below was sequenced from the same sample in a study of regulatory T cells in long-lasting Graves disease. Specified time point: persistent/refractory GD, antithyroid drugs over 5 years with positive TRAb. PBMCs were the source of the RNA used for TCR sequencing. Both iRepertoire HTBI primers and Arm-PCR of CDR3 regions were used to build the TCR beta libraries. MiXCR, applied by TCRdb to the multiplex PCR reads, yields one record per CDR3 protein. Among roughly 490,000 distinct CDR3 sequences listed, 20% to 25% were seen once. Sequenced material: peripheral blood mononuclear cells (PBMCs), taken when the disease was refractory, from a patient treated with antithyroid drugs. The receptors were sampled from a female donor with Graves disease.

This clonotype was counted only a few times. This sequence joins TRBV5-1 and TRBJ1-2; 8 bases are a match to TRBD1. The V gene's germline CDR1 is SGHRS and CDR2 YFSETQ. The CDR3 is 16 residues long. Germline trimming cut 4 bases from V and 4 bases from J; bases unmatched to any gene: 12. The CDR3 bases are TGCGCCAGCAGCCGTGATGCAGGGGGCACGGGCTATGGCTACACCTTC. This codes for CASSRDAGGTGYGYTF.

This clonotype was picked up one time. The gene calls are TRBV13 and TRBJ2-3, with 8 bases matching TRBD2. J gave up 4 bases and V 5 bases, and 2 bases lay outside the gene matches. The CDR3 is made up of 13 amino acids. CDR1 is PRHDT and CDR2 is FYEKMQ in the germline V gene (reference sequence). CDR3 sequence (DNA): TGTGCCAGCAGCCGGACTAGCCCAGATACGCAGTATTTT. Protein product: CASSRTSPDTQYF.

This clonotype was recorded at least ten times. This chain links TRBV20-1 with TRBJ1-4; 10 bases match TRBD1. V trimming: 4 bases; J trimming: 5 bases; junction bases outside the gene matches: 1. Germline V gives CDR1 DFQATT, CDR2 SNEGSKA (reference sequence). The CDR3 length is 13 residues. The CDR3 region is CSAKGQGNEKLFF. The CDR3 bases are TGCAGTGCTAAGGGACAGGGGAATGAAAAACTGTTTTTT.

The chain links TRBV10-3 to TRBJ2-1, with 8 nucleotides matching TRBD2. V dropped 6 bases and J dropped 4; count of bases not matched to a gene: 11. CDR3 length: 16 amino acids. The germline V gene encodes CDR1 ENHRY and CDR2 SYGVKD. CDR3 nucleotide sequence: TGTGCCATCAGCCCGGACCGCGGGGGGTCATACAATGAGCAGTTCTTC. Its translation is CAISPDRGGSYNEQFF.

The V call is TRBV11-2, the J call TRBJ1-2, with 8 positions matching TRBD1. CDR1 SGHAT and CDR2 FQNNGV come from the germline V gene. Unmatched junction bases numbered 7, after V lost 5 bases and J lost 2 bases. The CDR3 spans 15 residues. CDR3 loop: CASSALRGRNYGYTF. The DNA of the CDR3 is TGTGCCAGCAGCGCTCTCAGGGGGCGAAACTATGGCTACACCTTC.